The rows below give T cell receptor beta chains drawn from one sample of a study of PD-1 blockade in classical Hodgkin lymphoma. Only in-frame clones appear in the TCRdb table, and some are missing; sequencing was by immunoSEQ multiplex PCR. The table records more than 45,000 clones, approximately 73% of them present only once. The source material was peripheral blood mononuclear cells (PBMCs), sampled before the second cycle of nivolumab. Receptors originate from a human donor with classical Hodgkin lymphoma. CDR3s include the opening cysteine and the closing phenylalanine or tryptophan. The D gene is left open where the match is weak. Size is omitted from some rows. Given values are once, few, many or a class for expanded clones.

clone size	J gene	D gene	V gene	CDR3 protein	CDR3 DNA
few	TRBJ1-1	NA	TRBV30	CAWNLNTEAFF	TGTGCCTGGAATTTGAACACTGAAGCTTTCTTT
medium-sized	TRBJ1-2	NA	TRBV6-1	CASSLRVPGYTF	TGTGCCAGCAGCCTCAGGGTCCCAGGCTACACCTTC
once	TRBJ2-2	NA	TRBV7-8	CASSPRVGTTNTGELFF	TGTGCCAGCAGCCCTCGGGTCGGGACAACCAACACCGGGGAGCTGTTTTTT
NA	TRBJ2-7	NA	TRBV5-1	CASSLARDNLEQYF	TGCGCCAGCAGCTTGGCTAGGGACAACCTCGAGCAGTACTTC
medium-sized	TRBJ2-3	NA	TRBV18	CASSPTSTDTQYF	TGTGCCAGCTCTCCGACTAGCACAGATACGCAGTATTTT
NA	TRBJ1-1	NA	TRBV2	CASSGGSNTEAFF	TGTGCCAGCAGTGGGGGGTCTAACACTGAAGCTTTCTTT
NA	TRBJ1-5	NA	TRBV5-1	CASSLEPGNQPQHF	TGCGCCAGCAGCTTGGAGCCGGGCAATCAGCCCCAGCATTTT
NA	TRBJ2-3	TRBD2	TRBV15	CATSRAPGREDDDTQYF	TGTGCCACCAGCAGAGCACCCGGGAGGGAGGACGACGATACGCAGTATTTT
NA	TRBJ2-7	NA	TRBV6-5	CASSYSAGSRAEQYF	TGTGCCAGCAGTTACTCGGCAGGGAGCAGGGCCGAGCAGTACTTC
few	TRBJ2-7	TRBD2	TRBV7-2	CASSFDGTSGGYEQYF	TGTGCCAGCAGCTTCGACGGGACTAGCGGGGGCTACGAGCAGTACTTC
NA	TRBJ1-2	NA	TRBV6-5	CASRGQLPYGYTF	TGTGCCAGCAGAGGGCAGCTGCCCTATGGCTACACCTTC
NA	TRBJ2-6	TRBD2	TRBV27	CASSLSPSILAGGSGANVLTF	TGTGCCAGCAGTTTATCCCCCTCCATCTTAGCGGGAGGCTCTGGGGCCAACGTCCTGACTTTC
NA	TRBJ2-7	TRBD2	TRBV25-1	CASMPAGGLYEQYF	TGTGCCAGCATGCCCGCGGGAGGGCTCTACGAGCAGTACTTC